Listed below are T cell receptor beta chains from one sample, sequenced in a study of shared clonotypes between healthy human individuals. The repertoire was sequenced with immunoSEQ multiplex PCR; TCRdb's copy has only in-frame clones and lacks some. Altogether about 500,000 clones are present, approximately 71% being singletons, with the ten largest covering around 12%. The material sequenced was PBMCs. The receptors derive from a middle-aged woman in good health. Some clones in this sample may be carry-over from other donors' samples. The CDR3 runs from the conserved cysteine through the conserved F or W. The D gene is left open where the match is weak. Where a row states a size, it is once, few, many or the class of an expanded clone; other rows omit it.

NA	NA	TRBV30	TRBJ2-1	TGTGCCTGGAGTGTATGGGGCGATGAGCAGTTCTTC	CAWSVWGDEQFF
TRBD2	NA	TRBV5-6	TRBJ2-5	TGTGCCAGCAGCTTGCTAGCGGGGCAAGAGACCCAGTACTTC	CASSLLAGQETQYF
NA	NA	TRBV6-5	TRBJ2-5	TGTGCCAGCAGTTACGGTGAGACCCAGTACTTC	CASSYGETQYF
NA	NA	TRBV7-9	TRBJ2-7	TGTGCCAGCAGCTTAGCGTTCTACGAGCAGTACTTC	CASSLAFYEQYF
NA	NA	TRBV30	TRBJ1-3	TGTGCCTGGTCTAGCGGGAGCGGGTCCGGAAACACCATATATTTT	CAWSSGSGSGNTIYF
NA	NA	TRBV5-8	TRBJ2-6	TGTGCCAGCAGCCATCCAGGGGCCAACGTCCTGACTTTC	CASSHPGANVLTF
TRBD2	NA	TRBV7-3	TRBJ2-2	TGTGCCAGCAGCTTAAGCCTAGCGGGAGGCACCGGGGAGCTGTTTTTT	CASSLSLAGGTGELFF
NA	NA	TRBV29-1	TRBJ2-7	TGCAGCGTCGAACGGACGGGAAAAGACGAGCAGTACTTC	CSVERTGKDEQYF
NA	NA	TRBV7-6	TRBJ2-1	TGTGCCAGCAGCTTAGCGCGGGGTAGGAGCACCGAGCAGTTCTTC	CASSLARGRSTEQFF
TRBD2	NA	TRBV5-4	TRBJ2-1	TGTGCCAGCAGCCCAGGACTAGCGGGAGGCTCCTACAATGAGCAGTTCTTC	CASSPGLAGGSYNEQFF
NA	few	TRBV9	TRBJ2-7	TGTGCCAGCAGCGTGTCCGGGGCAACCTCCTACGAGCAGTACTTC	CASSVSGATSYEQYF
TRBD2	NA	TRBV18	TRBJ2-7	TGTGCCAGCTCACCTACGACTAGCGGGAGGGTCGAGCAGTACTTC	CASSPTTSGRVEQYF
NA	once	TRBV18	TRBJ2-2	TGTGCCAGCTCCCCCCGGACCGGGGAGCTGTTTTTT	CASSPRTGELFF
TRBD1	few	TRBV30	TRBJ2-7	TGTGCCTGGAACCGACAGGGAGTCCCCTACGAGCAGTACTTC	CAWNRQGVPYEQYF
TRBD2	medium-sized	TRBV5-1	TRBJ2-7	TGCGCCAGCAGCACTAGCGGGAGGGCCAGGGAGCAGTACTTC	CASSTSGRAREQYF
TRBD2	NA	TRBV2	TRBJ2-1	TGTGCCAGCAGTGGGAGACTAGCGGGCTACAATGAGCAGTTCTTC	CASSGRLAGYNEQFF
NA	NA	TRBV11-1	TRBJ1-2	TGTGCCAGCAGCCGAGGGGGGACGGAAGCTAACTATGGCTACACCTTC	CASSRGGTEANYGYTF
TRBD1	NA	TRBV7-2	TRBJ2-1	TGTGCCAGCAGCAAACGCCGGGACAGGGGATTGGGTGAGCAGTTCTTC	CASSKRRDRGLGEQFF
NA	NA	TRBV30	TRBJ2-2	TGTGCCCGGAGGAGTGCAGGGGAGGGTACCGGGGAGCTGTTTTTT	CARRSAGEGTGELFF
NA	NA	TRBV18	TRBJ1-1	TGTGCCAGCTCACCACAGGGTGGCACTGAAGCTTTCTTT	CASSPQGGTEAFF
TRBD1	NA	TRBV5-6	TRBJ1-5	TGTGCCAGCAGCTTGGGGGCAGGGGGCAGCAATCAGCCCCAGCATTTT	CASSLGAGGSNQPQHF
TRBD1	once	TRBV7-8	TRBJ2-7	TGTGCCAGCAGCTTAGTAGGGGGAGAGGGGGCGGGCGAGCAGTACTTC	CASSLVGGEGAGEQYF
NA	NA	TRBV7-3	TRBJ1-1	TGTGCCAGCAGCGAACAGGGATACACTGAAGCTTTCTTT	CASSEQGYTEAFF
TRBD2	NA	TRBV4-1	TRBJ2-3	TGCGCCAGCAGCCTCCGTAGCGGGTCGAACACAGATACGCAGTATTTT	CASSLRSGSNTDTQYF
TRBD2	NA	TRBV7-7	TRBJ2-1	TGTGCTAGCAGCCGGACTAGCGGGAGAAACAATGAGCAGTTCTTC	CASSRTSGRNNEQFF
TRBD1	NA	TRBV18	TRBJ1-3	TGTGCCAGCTCACCTCCGACAGGGGCCATCAGCTCTGGAAACACCATATATTTT	CASSPPTGAISSGNTIYF
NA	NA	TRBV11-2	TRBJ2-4	TGTGCCAGCAGCTTAGATGGGACCGTGGAAAACATTCAGTACTTC	CASSLDGTVENIQYF
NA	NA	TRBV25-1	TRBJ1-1	TGTGCCAGCAGTAGCCACAGATTAATGAACACTGAAGCTTTCTTT	CASSSHRLMNTEAFF
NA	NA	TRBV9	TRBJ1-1	TGTGCCAGCAGCGCCCACGCGGGCACGAACACTGAAGCTTTCTTT	CASSAHAGTNTEAFF
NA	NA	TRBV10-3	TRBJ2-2	TGTGCCATCAGTGAGCTTACCCCCGGGACATCCTCCACCGGGGAGCTGTTTTTT	CAISELTPGTSSTGELFF
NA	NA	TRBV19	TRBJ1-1	TGTGCCAGTAACCAGGGAGTCGCTGAAGCTTTCTTT	CASNQGVAEAFF
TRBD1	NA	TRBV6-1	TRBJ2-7	TGTGCCATGGGGACAGGGCCTCTTTTGTACTTC	CAMGTGPLLYF
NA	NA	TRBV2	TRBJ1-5	TGTGCCAGCAGCCCGGGACAACGTAGCAATCAGCCCCAGCATTTT	CASSPGQRSNQPQHF
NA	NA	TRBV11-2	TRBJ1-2	TGTGCCAGCAGTTTGACAGCTAACTATGGCTACACCTTC	CASSLTANYGYTF
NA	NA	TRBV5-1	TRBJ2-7	TGCGCCAGCAGCTTGAGGGCTAGCGCCGGAGGAAACGAGCAGTACTTC	CASSLRASAGGNEQYF
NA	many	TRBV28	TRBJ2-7	TGTGCCAGCAGTTCCAGGGACCCTCCCTCTGAGTTCGAGCAGTACTTC	CASSSRDPPSEFEQYF
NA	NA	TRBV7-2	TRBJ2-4	TGTGCCAGCAGCTCGGACAGTTACATTCAGTACTTC	CASSSDSYIQYF
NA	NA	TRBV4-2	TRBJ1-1	TGTGCCAGCAGCCAAGATCCCAGGGGAACTGAAGCTTTCTTT	CASSQDPRGTEAFF
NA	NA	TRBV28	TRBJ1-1	TGTGCCAGCAGTGTCGGGGGGACTGAAGCTTTCTTT	CASSVGGTEAFF
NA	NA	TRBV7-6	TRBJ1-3	TGTGCCAGCAGCTTAGAGGGTCCAGGGCCTTTTTCTGGAAACACCATATATTTT	CASSLEGPGPFSGNTIYF
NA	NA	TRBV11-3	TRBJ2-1	TGTGCCAGCAGCTTCGGGGACTACAATGAGCAGTTCTTC	CASSFGDYNEQFF
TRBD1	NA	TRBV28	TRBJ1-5	TGTGCCAGCAGTCCCCGGACAGGGGAATATAGCAATCAGCCCCAGCATTTT	CASSPRTGEYSNQPQHF
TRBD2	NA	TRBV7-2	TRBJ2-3	TGTGCCAGCAGCTCAAGGACTAGCGGGAGGACGGGCACGCAGTATTTT	CASSSRTSGRTGTQYF
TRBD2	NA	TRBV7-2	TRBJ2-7	TGTGCCAGCAGCTCGATAGCGGGAGAGCCTTACGAGCAGTACTTC	CASSSIAGEPYEQYF
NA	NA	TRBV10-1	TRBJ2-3	TGCGCCAGCAGTGAGGCTACCCAGCGAAGCACAGATACGCAGTATTTT	CASSEATQRSTDTQYF
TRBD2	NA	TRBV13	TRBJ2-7	TGTGCCAGCAGCTTAGCCGGGACTAGTCGAACGTACGAGCAGTACTTC	CASSLAGTSRTYEQYF
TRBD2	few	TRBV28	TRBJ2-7	TGTGCCAGCAGCGGGACTAGCGGGACTTTACCCTACGAGCAGTACTTC	CASSGTSGTLPYEQYF
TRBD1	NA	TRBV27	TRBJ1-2	TGTGCCAGCAGTTCGGGACAGGGGGCTAGAGGCTACACCTTC	CASSSGQGARGYTF
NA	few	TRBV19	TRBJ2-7	TGTGCCAGTAGTGTCGCAGCAGGGTACGAGCAGTACTTC	CASSVAAGYEQYF
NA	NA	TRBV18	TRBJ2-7	TGTGCCAGCTCCCCCCCCTCCTCCTACGAGCAGTACTTC	CASSPPSSYEQYF
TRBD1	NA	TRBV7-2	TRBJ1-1	TGTGCCAGCAGCTTAGGGCCCCCCGGGACAGGGGGCACTGAAGCTTTCTTT	CASSLGPPGTGGTEAFF